This T cell receptor (beta chain) comes out of a study of OX40 agonist ivuxolimab in advanced cancers. Study summary: Patients were treated with ivuxolimab, an agonistic anti-OX40 (CD134) antibody. Three individuals attained partial responses, comprising one hepatocellular carcinoma case and two cutaneous melanoma cases.

Sequenced by immunoSEQ multiplex PCR; TCRdb stores in-frame clones only, minus some. Of tens of thousands of clones in the sample, 81% were seen once. The CDR3 loop spans 13 amino acids. J lost 5 bases, V lost 4 bases, and 1 base had no gene match. The germline V gene encodes CDR1 MGHDK and CDR2 SYGVNS. The source was CD4+ or CD8+ T cells sorted from blood, collected in a trial of the OX40 agonist ivuxolimab. The source is an adult with an advanced solid tumor such as melanoma, head and neck, liver or kidney cancer. V and J are TRBV25-1 and TRBJ1-1; 10 bases map to TRBD1. The CDR3 region has the DNA TGTGCCAGCAGTGGGACAGGGGGGACTGAAGCTTTCTTT. Its translation is CASSGTGGTEAFF.